This T cell receptor beta chain was recorded in a study of blood T cells in healthy people across ages. General observations from the study: Older age went with lower TCR beta diversity per million T cells, in a roughly linear way.

PBMCs numbering at least 6.5 million were isolated per sample. Comment on this clonotype: What it binds is not known.

Through a sample-barcoded 5' primer and a J-beta primer mix, a second PCR was run for about 7 to 12 cycles. With 12 random nucleotides, a template-switch adaptor tagged each individual cDNA molecule. TCRdb itself ran the 5' RACE reads through MiXCR, one entry per CDR3 protein. This sample has roughly 1,800,000 distinct CDR3 sequences, with approximately 50% found just once. Source material: blood. The TCR originated in a woman in her 40s in good health.

The CDR3 reads CASSYDAADYGYTF. The DNA of the CDR3 is TGTGCCAGCAGTTACGACGCGGCCGACTATGGCTACACCTTC. The chain employs TRBV6-5 and TRBJ1-2; no clear D gene. With 2 bases removed from V and 3 bases from J, the gap between germline ends came to 10 bases. The germline gives CDR1 MNHEY, CDR2 SVGAGI. This CDR3 spans 14 amino acids.